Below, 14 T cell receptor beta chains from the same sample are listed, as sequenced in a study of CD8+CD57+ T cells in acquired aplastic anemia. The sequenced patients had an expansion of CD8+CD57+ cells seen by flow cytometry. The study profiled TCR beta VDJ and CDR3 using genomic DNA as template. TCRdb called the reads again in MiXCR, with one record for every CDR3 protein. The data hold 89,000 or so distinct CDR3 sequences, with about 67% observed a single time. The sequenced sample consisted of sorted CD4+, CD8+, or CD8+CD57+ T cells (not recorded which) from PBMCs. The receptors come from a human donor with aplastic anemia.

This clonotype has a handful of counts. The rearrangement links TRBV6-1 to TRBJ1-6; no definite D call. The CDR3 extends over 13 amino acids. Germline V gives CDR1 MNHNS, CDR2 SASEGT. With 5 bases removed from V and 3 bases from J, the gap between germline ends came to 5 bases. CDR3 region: CASSTNYNSPLHF. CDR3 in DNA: TGTGCCAGCAGTACGAACTATAATTCACCCCTCCACTTT.

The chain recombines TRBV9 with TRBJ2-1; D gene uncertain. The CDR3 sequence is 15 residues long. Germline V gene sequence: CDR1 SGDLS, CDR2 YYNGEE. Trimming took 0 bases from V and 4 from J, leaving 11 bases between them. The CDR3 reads CASSVVPSLYNEQFF. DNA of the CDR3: TGTGCCAGCAGCGTAGTGCCTAGTCTATACAATGAGCAGTTCTTC. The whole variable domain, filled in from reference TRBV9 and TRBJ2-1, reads DSGVTQTPKHLITATGQRVTLRCSPRSGDLSVYWYQQSLDQGLQFLIQYYNGEERAKGNILERFSAQQFPDLHSELNLSSLELGDSALYFCASSVVPSLYNEQFFGPGTRLTVL.

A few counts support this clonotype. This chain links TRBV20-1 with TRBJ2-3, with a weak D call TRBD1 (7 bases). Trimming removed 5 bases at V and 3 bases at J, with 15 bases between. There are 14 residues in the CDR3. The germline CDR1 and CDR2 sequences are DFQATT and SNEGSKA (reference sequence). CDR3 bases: TGCAGTGCTTCAGGGGGGATAAGGACAGATACGCAGTATTTT. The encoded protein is CSASGGIRTDTQYF.

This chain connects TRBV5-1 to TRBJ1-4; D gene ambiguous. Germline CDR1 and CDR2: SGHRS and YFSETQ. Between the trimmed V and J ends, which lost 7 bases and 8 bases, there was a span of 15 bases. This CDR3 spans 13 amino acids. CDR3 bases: TGCGCCAGCGGTCCAGGAGGGCGAGAAAAACTGTTTTTT. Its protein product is CASGPGGREKLFF.

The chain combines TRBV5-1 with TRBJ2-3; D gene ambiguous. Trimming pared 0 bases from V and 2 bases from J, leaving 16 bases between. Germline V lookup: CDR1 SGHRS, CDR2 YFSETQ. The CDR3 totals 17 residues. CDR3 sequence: CASSLDPSRPYTDTQYF. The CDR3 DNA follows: TGCGCCAGCAGCTTGGATCCCTCTAGGCCTTACACAGATACGCAGTATTTT.

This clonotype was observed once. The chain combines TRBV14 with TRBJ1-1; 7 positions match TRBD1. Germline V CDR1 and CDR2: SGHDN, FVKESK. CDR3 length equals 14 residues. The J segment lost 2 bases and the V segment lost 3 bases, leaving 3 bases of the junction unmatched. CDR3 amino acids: CASSHRQGNTEAFF. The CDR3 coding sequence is TGTGCCAGCAGCCACCGACAGGGTAACACTGAAGCTTTCTTT.

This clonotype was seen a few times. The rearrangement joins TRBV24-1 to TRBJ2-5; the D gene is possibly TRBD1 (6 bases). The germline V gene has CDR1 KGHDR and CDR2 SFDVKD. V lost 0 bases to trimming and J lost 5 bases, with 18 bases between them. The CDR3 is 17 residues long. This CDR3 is CATSDLLDSLGGETQYF. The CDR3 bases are TGTGCCACCAGTGATTTGCTGGACAGCCTCGGTGGTGAGACCCAGTACTTC.

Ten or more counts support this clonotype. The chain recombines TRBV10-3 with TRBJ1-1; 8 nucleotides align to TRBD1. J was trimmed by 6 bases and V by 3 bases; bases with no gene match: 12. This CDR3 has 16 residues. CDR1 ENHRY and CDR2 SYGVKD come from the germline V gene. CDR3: CAISEEQGDASSEAFF. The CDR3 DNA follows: TGTGCCATCAGTGAAGAACAGGGGGATGCGTCTTCTGAAGCTTTCTTT.

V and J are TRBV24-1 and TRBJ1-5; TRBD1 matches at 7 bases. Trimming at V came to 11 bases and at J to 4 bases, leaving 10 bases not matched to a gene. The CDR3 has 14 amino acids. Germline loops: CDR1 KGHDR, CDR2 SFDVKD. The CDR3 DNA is TGTGCCAGCAGGGGACAGTTGGGGAATCAGCCCCAGCATTTT. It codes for CASRGQLGNQPQHF.

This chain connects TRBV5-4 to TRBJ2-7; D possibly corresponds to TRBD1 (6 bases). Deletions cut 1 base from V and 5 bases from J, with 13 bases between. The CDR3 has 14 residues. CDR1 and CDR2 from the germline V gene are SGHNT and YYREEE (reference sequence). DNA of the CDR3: TGTGCCAGCAGCTTGATACAGGGAGTCAACGAGCAGTACTTC. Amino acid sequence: CASSLIQGVNEQYF.

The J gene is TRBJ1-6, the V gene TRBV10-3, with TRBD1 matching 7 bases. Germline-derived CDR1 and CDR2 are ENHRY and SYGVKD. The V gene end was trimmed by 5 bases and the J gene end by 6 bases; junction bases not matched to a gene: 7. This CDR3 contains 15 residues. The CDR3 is CAISKHRDSNSPLHF. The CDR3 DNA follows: TGTGCCATCAGTAAACACCGGGACAGTAATTCACCCCTCCACTTT.

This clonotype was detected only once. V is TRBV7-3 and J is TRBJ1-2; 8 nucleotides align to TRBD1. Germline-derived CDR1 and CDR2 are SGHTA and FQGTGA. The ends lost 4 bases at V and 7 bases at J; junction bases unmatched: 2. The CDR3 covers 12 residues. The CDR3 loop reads CASSSDRGGYTF. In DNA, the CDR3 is TGTGCCAGCAGCTCAGACAGGGGTGGCTACACCTTC.

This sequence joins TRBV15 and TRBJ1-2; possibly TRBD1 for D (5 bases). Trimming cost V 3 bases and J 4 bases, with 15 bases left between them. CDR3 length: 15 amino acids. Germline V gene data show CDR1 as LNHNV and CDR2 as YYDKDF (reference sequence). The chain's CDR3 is CATSSMKGTLYGYTF. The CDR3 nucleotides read TGTGCCACCAGCAGCATGAAGGGGACCCTCTATGGCTACACCTTC.

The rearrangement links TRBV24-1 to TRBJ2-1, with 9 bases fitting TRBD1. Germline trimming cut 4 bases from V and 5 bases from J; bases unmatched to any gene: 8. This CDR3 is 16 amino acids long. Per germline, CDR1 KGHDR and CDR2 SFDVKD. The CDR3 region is CATSDRDRVRDNEQFF. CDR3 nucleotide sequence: TGTGCCACCAGTGACCGGGACAGGGTAAGAGACAATGAGCAGTTCTTC.